Each of the 27 T cell receptor beta chains below was sequenced from the same sample in a study of memory CD4+ T cells and cytomegalovirus serostatus. Here immunoSEQ multiplex PCR was the method, and the copy in TCRdb shows in-frame clones only, minus some. Here the sample spans some 57,000 clones, over 75% being singletons. Single viable CD3+CD4+CD8-CD45RO+ cells were sorted as the memory CD4+ T cells. The specimen sequenced was memory CD4+ T cells from blood. The source is an adult in good health and CMV-seronegative.

V and J are TRBV29-1 and TRBJ2-1, with 13 bases aligning to TRBD2. The CDR3 spans 13 residues. Per germline, CDR1 SQVTM and CDR2 ANQGSEA. V dropped 7 bases and J dropped 12; count of bases not matched to a gene: 9. CDR3 nucleotides: TGCAGCGGTGGGACTAGCGGGACGCGAGGGCAGTTCTTC. Translation gives CSGGTSGTRGQFF.

The chain combines TRBV5-6 with TRBJ2-7; 13 bases map to TRBD2. Per germline, CDR1 SGHDT and CDR2 YYEEEE. The junction had 6 bases not matched to a gene; V was cut back by 3 bases and J by 3 bases. The CDR3 covers 16 residues. The CDR3 sequence: CASSYRLAGGDYEQYF. The CDR3 DNA sequence: TGTGCCAGCAGCTACAGACTAGCGGGGGGCGACTACGAGCAGTACTTC.

This clone was observed a handful of times. Other DNA sequences in this sample translate to the same CDR3. The chain joins TRBV7-2 to TRBJ2-2; D not resolved. CDR3 length: 16 residues. Germline V CDR1 and CDR2: SGHTA, FQGNSA. Trimming stripped 4 bases from V and 0 bases from J, with 12 bases between. CDR3 residues: CASSSLDRTNTGELFF. The CDR3 nucleotides read TGTGCCAGCAGCTCTCTCGATCGGACGAACACCGGGGAGCTGTTTTTT.

This clone has just a few counts. Other nucleotide sequences from this sample produce the same CDR3. CDR3 sequence (DNA): TGTGCCAGCAGCCTCGGGACAGGCCTTGACGAGCAGTACTTC. It is translated as CASSLGTGLDEQYF. This chain links TRBV7-6 with TRBJ2-7, with 8 bases lining up with TRBD1. V trimming: 5 bases; J trimming: 5 bases; junction bases outside the gene matches: 8. There are 14 residues in the CDR3. The germline V gene has CDR1 SGHVS and CDR2 FNYEAQ.

The chain is built from TRBV4-1 and TRBJ1-5; D perhaps matches TRBD1 (6 bases). This CDR3 comprises 13 residues. V shed 3 bases and J shed 6 bases, with 9 bases lying between them. Germline CDR1 reads MGHRA; CDR2 reads YSYEKL. CDR3 nucleotide sequence: TGCGCCAGCAGCCATGAGGGGGTTCAGCCCCAGCATTTT. It yields the protein CASSHEGVQPQHF.

The chain employs TRBV25-1 and TRBJ2-1, with D possibly being TRBD2 (5 bases). The CDR3 contains 16 residues. Trimming took 2 bases from V and 0 from J, leaving 11 bases between them. In germline, CDR1 is MGHDK, CDR2 SYGVNS. The CDR3 coding sequence is TGTGCCAGCAGTGAAAGTGACGGAGGCTCCTACAATGAGCAGTTCTTC. Translated: CASSESDGGSYNEQFF.

The rearrangement links TRBV7-2 to TRBJ1-5, with D hard to call. Germline CDR1 reads SGHTA; CDR2 reads FQGNSA. The CDR3 is 13 residues long. Deletions cut 3 bases from V and 5 bases from J, with 8 bases between. DNA of the CDR3: TGTGCCAGCAGCTTTACGAGGGATCAGCCCCAGCATTTT. Encoded protein: CASSFTRDQPQHF.

This rearrangement joins TRBV28 to TRBJ2-7, with TRBD1 matching over 9 bases. Germline-derived CDR1 and CDR2 are MDHEN and SYDVKM. Unmatched junction bases numbered 10, after V lost 4 bases and J lost 3 bases. The CDR3 loop spans 16 amino acids. CDR3 sequence: CASSSPGGQGNYEQYF. The DNA for the CDR3 is TGTGCCAGCAGTTCACCAGGGGGACAGGGCAACTACGAGCAGTACTTC.

The chain employs TRBV28 and TRBJ2-7, with D possibly being TRBD2 (5 bases). Trimming stripped 7 bases from V and 2 bases from J, with 15 bases between. CDR3 size: 14 residues. Per germline, CDR1 MDHEN and CDR2 SYDVKM. The CDR3 is CASMPGAAAYEQYF. The CDR3 DNA reads TGTGCCAGCATGCCAGGAGCGGCCGCCTACGAGCAGTACTTC.

The V call is TRBV29-1, the J call TRBJ2-1, with 7 positions matching TRBD2. The V gene end was trimmed by 7 bases and the J gene end by 6 bases; junction bases not matched to a gene: 3. CDR1 is SQVTM and CDR2 is ANQGSEA in the germline V gene. The CDR3 loop spans 11 amino acids. CDR3 nucleotide sequence: TGCAGCGGGGGGAGGGGCAATGAGCAGTTCTTC. Residues: CSGGRGNEQFF.

V and J are TRBV27 and TRBJ2-7, with a possible D match to TRBD2 (5 bases). Per the germline V gene, CDR1 is MNHEY and CDR2 is SMNVEV (reference sequence). This CDR3 is built from 15 residues. V lost 8 bases and J 1 base, leaving 18 bases between the germline ends. CDR3 nucleotide sequence: TGTGCCAGCGGCCCAACAAGTACGGGGTCCTACGAGCAGTACTTC. The encoded protein is CASGPTSTGSYEQYF.

The chain combines TRBV6-1 with TRBJ2-3, with unresolved D. Germline V gene data show CDR1 as MNHNS and CDR2 as SASEGT. The CDR3 consists of 13 residues. V was shortened by 6 bases and J by 0 bases, with 7 bases between the two germline ends. DNA of the CDR3: TGTGCCAGCAGACGGGCTAGCACAGATACGCAGTATTTT. This gives the protein CASRRASTDTQYF.

V is TRBV19 and J is TRBJ1-6, with D perhaps matching TRBD1 (5 bases). Germline CDR1 and CDR2: LNHDA and SQIVND (reference sequence). Trimming removed 1 base at V and 9 bases at J, with 10 bases between. The CDR3 sequence is 14 residues long. The CDR3 bases are TGTGCCAGTAGTATAGGGGGCCGGGGTTCACCCCTCCACTTT. The encoded protein is CASSIGGRGSPLHF. Variable domain in full (rest from reference TRBV19 and TRBJ1-6): DGGITQSPKYLFRKEGQNVTLSCEQNLNHDAMYWYRQDPGQGLRLIYYSQIVNDFQKGDIAEGYSVSREKKESFPLTVTSAQKNPTAFYLCASSIGGRGSPLHFGNGTRLTVT.

J is TRBJ2-4 and V is TRBV27; 8 bases fit TRBD1. Per the germline V gene, CDR1 is MNHEY and CDR2 is SMNVEV (reference sequence). The length of the CDR3 is 15 residues. J lost 5 bases, V lost 8 bases, and 11 bases had no gene match. The CDR3 coding sequence is TGTGCCAGCCGACCTACTGGGACAGGCCAAAACATTCAGTACTTC. This gives the protein CASRPTGTGQNIQYF.

This chain links TRBV19 with TRBJ1-1, with no clear D. The CDR3 runs to 13 residues. CDR1 LNHDA and CDR2 SQIVND come from the germline V gene (reference sequence). Trimming removed 0 bases from V and 10 bases from J, with 12 bases in between. This CDR3 reads CASSIDGDSGAFF. The CDR3 bases are TGTGCCAGTAGTATAGATGGGGATTCGGGAGCTTTCTTT.

The rearrangement uses TRBV28 and TRBJ2-7; 11 bases match TRBD2. The J segment lost 1 base and the V segment lost 7 bases, leaving 6 bases of the junction unmatched. CDR3 length: 15 amino acids. Germline values: CDR1 MDHEN, CDR2 SYDVKM. DNA for the CDR3: TGTGCCAGCATTCCGGGACTAGCGGCTTCCTACGAGCAGTACTTC. As protein: CASIPGLAASYEQYF.

This sequence joins TRBV5-1 and TRBJ2-7; no clear D gene. Trimming stripped 4 bases from V and 5 bases from J, with 16 bases between. From germline, CDR1 is SGHRS and CDR2 YFSETQ. The CDR3 totals 14 residues. CDR3: CASSPHRVGDEQYF. The CDR3, as DNA: TGCGCCAGCAGCCCTCATAGGGTTGGGGACGAGCAGTACTTC.

This CDR3 reads CASSLQGATEAFF. The CDR3 DNA reads TGTGCCAGCAGCTTACAGGGGGCCACTGAAGCTTTCTTT. The V call is TRBV11-3, the J call TRBJ1-1; 8 nucleotides agree with TRBD1. Looked up from germline, CDR1 is SGHNT and CDR2 is YENEEA. CDR3 length: 13 residues. V shed 2 bases and J 4 bases; nucleotides not matched to a gene: 0.

The chain couples TRBV2 to TRBJ2-3; D may match TRBD1 or TRBD2 (6 bases each). Germline values: CDR1 SNHLY, CDR2 FYNNEI. The CDR3 runs to 14 residues. The ends were cut back, 6 bases at V and 3 bases at J, with 13 bases in the middle. In nucleotides, the CDR3 is TGTGCCAGCAGGGGGGGCCAAGAGACAGATACGCAGTATTTT. This translates into CASRGGQETDTQYF.

As concerns this clone: At the DNA level, this CDR3 is encoded by other sequences in the same sample as well. This sequence joins TRBV18 and TRBJ1-3; a weak D match, TRBD1 (6 bases). The CDR3 totals 15 residues. Trimming took off 6 bases at V and 2 bases at J, with 14 bases between the two ends. Germline CDR1 and CDR2: KGHSH and LQKENI. CDR3 in amino acids: CASSPPGATGNTIYF. CDR3 bases: TGTGCCAGCTCTCCCCCGGGGGCGACTGGAAACACCATATATTTT. Looking up the rest from reference TRBV18 and TRBJ1-3 gives the full variable domain: NAGVMQNPRHLVRRRGQEARLRCSPMKGHSHVYWYRQLPEEGLKFMVYLQKENIIDESGMPKERFSAEFPKEGPSILRIQQVVRGDSAAYFCASSPPGATGNTIYFGEGSWLTVV.

The chain is built from TRBV19 and TRBJ1-5, with D unresolved. There are 16 residues in the CDR3. The germline gives CDR1 LNHDA, CDR2 SQIVND (reference sequence). V was pared by 6 bases and J by 4 bases, with 19 bases between. CDR3 DNA sequence: TGTGCCAGTAGGAATGTTGGAGGGAAACCTAATCAGCCCCAGCATTTT. This encodes CASRNVGGKPNQPQHF.

This clone was seen a single time. The gene calls are TRBV25-1 and TRBJ1-4; perhaps TRBD1 as D (5 bases). The CDR3 length is 16 residues. V shed 2 bases and J shed 2 bases, with 12 bases lying between them. Looked up from germline, CDR1 is MGHDK and CDR2 is SYGVNS. Here the CDR3 reads CASSEGEGRTNEKLFF. The CDR3 DNA is TGTGCCAGCAGTGAAGGGGAGGGGAGGACTAATGAAAAACTGTTTTTT.

The genes are TRBV10-3 and TRBJ1-5, with D possibly being TRBD1 (6 bases). The germline CDR1 and CDR2 sequences are ENHRY and SYGVKD. This CDR3 contains 13 residues. Trimming removed 6 bases from V and 2 bases from J, with 8 bases in between. The CDR3 DNA reads as TGTGCCATCAGCCGACAGGGCAATCAGCCCCAGCATTTT. It is translated as CAISRQGNQPQHF.

The chain links TRBV11-2 to TRBJ2-7; the match to TRBD2 covers 12 bases. The CDR3 has 17 residues. Germline V gene sequence: CDR1 SGHAT, CDR2 FQNNGV. V shed 1 base and J 1 base; nucleotides not matched to a gene: 5. The CDR3 DNA follows: TGTGCCAGCAGCTTAGCCCGACTAGCGGGAGTTTCCTACGAGCAGTACTTC. This translates into CASSLARLAGVSYEQYF.

The genes are TRBV7-3 and TRBJ2-7; 8 bases are a match to TRBD2. V lost 3 bases, J lost 2 bases, and 3 bases stayed unmatched. Germline-derived CDR1 and CDR2 are SGHTA and FQGTGA. The CDR3 covers 14 residues. DNA for the CDR3: TGTGCCAGCAGCTTTGCTAGCGGGCCCTACGAGCAGTACTTC. Protein: CASSFASGPYEQYF.

The chain couples TRBV7-9 to TRBJ1-1, with D possibly matching TRBD1 (5 bases). The germline V gene encodes CDR1 SEHNR and CDR2 FQNEAQ (reference sequence). This CDR3 is 13 amino acids long. Trimming removed 5 bases from V and 4 bases from J, with 11 bases in between. CDR3: CASSPQGFTEAFF. CDR3 nucleotide sequence: TGTGCCAGCAGCCCCCAGGGCTTCACTGAAGCTTTCTTT.

V gene TRBV10-3 combines with J gene TRBJ2-7; 11 bases fit TRBD2. The CDR3 contains 14 residues. V was pared by 8 bases and J by 2 bases, with 5 bases of the junction left unmatched. The germline CDR1 and CDR2 sequences are ENHRY and SYGVKD. The CDR3 coding sequence is TGTGCCATCCTGACTAGCGGGGAGCCCTACGAGCAGTACTTC. It translates to CAILTSGEPYEQYF.